A single sample is the source of the 20 T cell receptor beta chains below, sequenced in a study of T-cell reconstitution after alpha-beta-depleted transplantation in children. This sample's TCRbeta library carried unique molecular identifier barcodes. Each CDR3 protein is one row after TCRdb ran MiXCR on the PCR reads. There are 130,000 to 150,000 distinct CDR3 sequences in the sample; around 8.5% occur only once, and around 18% lies in the top ten. This specimen consisted of PBMCs, mostly from graft donor cells, obtained 180 days after TCRalphabeta/CD19-depleted stem cell transplant. The source is a female patient younger than 10 who had a stem cell transplant for congenital amegakaryocytic thrombocytopenia, so the T cells may come from the graft donor.

This clonotype was seen at least ten times. The V call is TRBV25-1, the J call TRBJ1-1; the match to TRBD1 covers 8 bases. CDR1 is MGHDK, CDR2 SYGVNS, per germline. The CDR3 contains 17 residues. With 3 bases clipped from V and 1 base from J, the junction kept 10 bases outside the gene matches. DNA of the CDR3: TGTGCCAGCAGTGACAGGGGGCTGAGGGGGTGGAACACTGAAGCTTTCTTT. Translated: CASSDRGLRGWNTEAFF.

This clonotype has more than one count but fewer than ten. This chain links TRBV5-1 with TRBJ1-2; possibly TRBD1 for D (5 bases). V was clipped by 0 bases and J by 5 bases, with 14 bases between them. The CDR3 extends over 15 amino acids. CDR1 is SGHRS, CDR2 YFSETQ, per germline. Here the CDR3 reads CASSLDFRQPYGYTF. CDR3 in DNA: TGCGCCAGCAGCTTGGATTTCCGACAGCCTTATGGCTACACCTTC. The full variable domain, with the rest looked up from reference TRBV5-1 and TRBJ1-2, is KAGVTQTPRYLIKTRGQQVTLSCSPISGHRSVSWYQQTPGQGLQFLFEYFSETQRNKGNFPGRFSGRQFSNSRSEMNVSTLELGDSALYLCASSLDFRQPYGYTFGSGTRLTVV.

This clonotype was found many times. This chain joins TRBV7-3 and TRBJ2-1, with 7 bases fitting TRBD2. The germline gives CDR1 SGHTA, CDR2 FQGTGA. This CDR3 is 13 amino acids long. J lost 8 bases, V lost 5 bases, and 6 bases had no gene match. CDR3 sequence: CASSRLALDEQFF. The CDR3 region has the DNA TGTGCCAGCAGCCGACTAGCTTTGGATGAGCAGTTCTTC.

In its sample, this clonotype was seen many times. V and J are TRBV10-3 and TRBJ2-7; TRBD2 is a possible D gene (5 bases). Trimming removed 6 bases at V and 3 bases at J, with 9 bases between. This CDR3 spans 12 amino acids. Per the germline V gene, CDR1 is ENHRY and CDR2 is SYGVKD. Here the CDR3 reads CAIRKGDYEQYF. The CDR3 DNA reads TGTGCCATCAGGAAGGGAGACTACGAGCAGTACTTC.

This clonotype occurred many times. The chain joins TRBV5-1 to TRBJ2-1; TRBD2 might be the D (5 bases). CDR3 length equals 13 residues. Trimming took 5 bases from V and 4 from J, leaving 10 bases between them. Germline V gives CDR1 SGHRS, CDR2 YFSETQ. For the CDR3, the DNA is TGCGCCAGCAGAGTGGGAGTTTACAATGAGCAGTTCTTC. Its protein is CASRVGVYNEQFF.

The rearrangement links TRBV5-1 to TRBJ1-4, with 10 bases fitting TRBD1. The CDR3 consists of 15 residues. The V and J ends lost 4 bases and 7 bases, in that order; junction bases with no gene match: 7. In germline, CDR1 is SGHRS, CDR2 YFSETQ. The CDR3 DNA reads TGCGCCAGCAGCCCCGGGGGACAGGGGCCTGAAAAACTGTTTTTT. This codes for CASSPGGQGPEKLFF.

This clonotype was seen at least ten times. The rearrangement links TRBV7-6 to TRBJ2-3; D unclear. The CDR3 has 14 amino acids. Germline CDR1 and CDR2: SGHVS and FNYEAQ. V gave up 1 base and J gave up 2 bases, with 7 bases separating them. The CDR3 bases are TGTGCCAGCAGCTTAGGGGAACCCACAGATACGCAGTATTTT. It codes for CASSLGEPTDTQYF. The full variable domain, its missing parts supplied by reference TRBV7-6 and TRBJ2-3, is GAGVSQSPRYKVTKRGQDVALRCDPISGHVSLYWYRQALGQGPEFLTYFNYEAQQDKSGLPNDRFSAERPEGSISTLTIQRTEQRDSAMYRCASSLGEPTDTQYFGPGTRLTVL.

This clonotype was observed at least ten times. The chain is built from TRBV10-3 and TRBJ2-6; 8 nucleotides match TRBD1. The CDR3 is made up of 17 amino acids. Looked up from germline, CDR1 is ENHRY and CDR2 is SYGVKD. J gave up 3 bases and V 6 bases, and 10 bases lay outside the gene matches. CDR3 in DNA: TGTGCCATCAGCCCTTATTCAGGGGGCGTTGGGGCCAACGTCCTGACTTTC. This translates into CAISPYSGGVGANVLTF.

In its sample, this clonotype was seen a few times. The chain employs TRBV20-1 and TRBJ2-7, with D perhaps assigned TRBD1 or TRBD2 (5 bases each). CDR1 and CDR2 from the germline V gene are DFQATT and SNEGSKA (reference sequence). V lost 4 bases and J lost 3, with 13 bases in between. CDR3 size: 13 residues. CDR3 nucleotides: TGCAGTGCTACTAGACAGCGGCGCTACGAGCAGTACTTC. Translation gives CSATRQRRYEQYF.

The V gene is TRBV11-2, the J gene TRBJ2-6; D not certain. This CDR3 contains 16 residues. Deletions cut 7 bases from V and 2 bases from J, with 15 bases between. From germline, CDR1 is SGHAT and CDR2 FQNNGV. In DNA form, the CDR3 reads TGTGCCAGCAACGCACACCCCGATCCTGGGGCCAACGTCCTGACTTTC. It encodes CASNAHPDPGANVLTF.

The table lists this clonotype with a few counts. This CDR3 reads CSAMSGMVYEQYF. The CDR3 DNA sequence: TGCAGTGCCATGTCAGGGATGGTCTACGAGCAGTACTTC. This rearrangement joins TRBV20-1 to TRBJ2-7, with a weak D call TRBD1 (5 bases). CDR3 size: 13 residues. CDR1 and CDR2 from the germline V gene are DFQATT and SNEGSKA (reference sequence). The V end lost 6 bases, the J end lost 3 bases, and 15 bases lay between the germline ends.

Concerning this clonotype itself: A much larger clone lies one base from this, so it may be a read error. The rearrangement joins TRBV20-1 to TRBJ2-7, with 10 bases fitting TRBD1. The CDR3 spans 15 residues. Germline V gene sequence: CDR1 DFQATT, CDR2 SNEGSKA (reference sequence). CDR3 bases: TGCAGTGCCATCCCCGACAGGGGGCGGGTGTCCGAGGAGTACTTC. It is translated as CSAIPDRGRVSEEYF.

This clonotype was observed at least ten times. The rearrangement links TRBV29-1 to TRBJ2-6, with D unclear. Germline CDR1 reads SQVTM; CDR2 reads ANQGSEA. Trimming stripped 7 bases from V and 2 bases from J, with 9 bases between. This CDR3 spans 13 amino acids. CDR3 bases: TGCAGCGCTTTTAGTACTGGGGCCAACGTCCTGACTTTC. Translating it yields CSAFSTGANVLTF. The full variable domain, its missing parts supplied by reference TRBV29-1 and TRBJ2-6, is SAVISQKPSRDICQRGTSLTIQCQVDSQVTMMFWYRQQPGQSLTLIATANQGSEATYESGFVIDKFPISRPNLTFSTLTVSNMSPEDSSIYLCSAFSTGANVLTFGAGSRLTVL.

This clonotype was seen at least ten times. The rearrangement links TRBV5-6 to TRBJ2-3, with D perhaps TRBD1 or TRBD2 (6 bases each). This CDR3 contains 15 residues. CDR1 SGHDT and CDR2 YYEEEE come from the germline V gene. V was clipped by 4 bases and J by 4 bases, with 16 bases between them. The CDR3, as DNA: TGTGCCAGCAGCCCGGTTGGGGGGCCGGCAGATACGCAGTATTTT. Amino acids: CASSPVGGPADTQYF. Full variable domain (missing parts from reference TRBV5-6 and TRBJ2-3): DAGVTQSPTHLIKTRGQQVTLRCSPKSGHDTVSWYQQALGQGPQFIFQYYEEEERQRGNFPDRFSGHQFPNYSSELNVNALLLGDSALYLCASSPVGGPADTQYFGPGTRLTVL.

Only a few counts were recorded for this clonotype. The J gene is TRBJ2-5, the V gene TRBV5-1, with unresolved D. Deletions cut 1 base from V and 0 bases from J, with 13 bases between. Germline CDR1 and CDR2: SGHRS and YFSETQ. The CDR3 has 16 residues. CDR3 amino acids: CASSLFWPRNQETQYF. CDR3 nucleotide sequence: TGCGCCAGCAGCTTGTTTTGGCCCCGAAACCAAGAGACCCAGTACTTC.

This clonotype was picked up a small number of times. J is TRBJ1-2 and V is TRBV20-1; 10 bases are shared with TRBD1. The ends lost 1 base at V and 5 bases at J; junction bases unmatched: 4. The CDR3 covers 14 residues. Germline V gene data show CDR1 as DFQATT and CDR2 as SNEGSKA (reference sequence). The CDR3 loop is CSARGTGQGYGYTF. The CDR3 nucleotides read TGCAGTGCTAGAGGGACGGGACAGGGGTATGGCTACACCTTC.

Ten or more counts support this clonotype. This chain joins TRBV6-5 and TRBJ2-2, with D perhaps matching TRBD2 (6 bases). Germline V gene sequence: CDR1 MNHEY, CDR2 SVGAGI. Trimming cost V 4 bases and J 2 bases, with 8 bases left between them. CDR3 length equals 14 residues. In nucleotides, the CDR3 is TGTGCCAGCAGTTTTAGCGGAAACACCGGGGAGCTGTTTTTT. Encoded protein: CASSFSGNTGELFF.

With regard to this clonotype: This may come from a read error, since a much larger clone is one base off. The chain uses TRBV12-3 or TRBV12-4 and TRBJ2-7; D not resolved. This CDR3 comprises 12 residues. Deletions cut 10 bases from V and 4 bases from J, with 14 bases between. The CDR3 coding sequence is TGTGCCATCGGGCTAAATGGTTACGAGCAGTACTTC. Translated: CAIGLNGYEQYF.

This rearrangement joins TRBV11-2 to TRBJ2-6, with D maybe TRBD2 (6 bases). With 6 bases removed from V and 0 bases from J, the gap between germline ends came to 15 bases. Germline V gene lookup returns CDR1 SGHAT and CDR2 FQNNGV. CDR3 size: 17 residues. CDR3 in amino acids: CASRPVGGPSGANVLTF. DNA of the CDR3: TGTGCCAGCAGACCTGTGGGGGGACCCTCTGGGGCCAACGTCCTGACTTTC.

The chain carries TRBV4-3 and TRBJ1-2, with unresolved D. Germline values: CDR1 LGHNA, CDR2 YSLEER. This CDR3 spans 15 amino acids. The germline V and J ends were trimmed by 5 bases and 2 bases, with 15 bases remaining between them. The CDR3 region has the DNA TGCGCCAGCAGCAGTTCTGGCAGCATCAACTATGGCTACACCTTC. Encoded protein: CASSSSGSINYGYTF.